What follows are 9 T cell receptor beta chains derived from one specimen sequenced in a study of blood T cell repertoires in COVID-19. Libraries were prepared by immunoSEQ multiplex PCR; TCRdb keeps only in-frame clonotypes and omits some of them. The sample consists of around 80,000 clones, nearly 85% of them appearing once. Sample: peripheral blood. The receptors shown here come from an elderly woman with acute or convalescent COVID-19.

This clone was observed a handful of times. CDR3 nucleotide sequence: TGCAGCGTATCGACAGGTACCCTATATGGCTACACCTTC. Protein sequence: CSVSTGTLYGYTF. The chain uses TRBV29-1 and TRBJ1-2, with D maybe TRBD1 (6 bases). The germline V and J ends were trimmed by 6 bases and 5 bases, with 16 bases remaining between them. This CDR3 region has 13 residues. Germline V lookup: CDR1 SQVTM, CDR2 ANQGSEA.

This chain connects TRBV5-8 to TRBJ1-6; 7 bases match TRBD1. Per germline, CDR1 SGHTS and CDR2 YDEGEE. Trimming at V came to 1 base and at J to 3 bases, leaving 10 bases not matched to a gene. The CDR3 sequence is 18 residues long. The chain's CDR3 is CASSLRRGGGFYNSPLHF. The CDR3 coding sequence is TGTGCCAGCAGCTTGAGAAGAGGGGGCGGCTTCTATAATTCACCCCTCCACTTT.

V and J are TRBV28 and TRBJ1-2; 7 bases are shared with TRBD1. V lost 5 bases, J lost 4 bases, and 7 bases stayed unmatched. The germline gives CDR1 MDHEN, CDR2 SYDVKM. The CDR3 runs 14 residues. This chain's CDR3 is CASSGTEGAYGYTF. The CDR3, as DNA: TGTGCCAGCAGTGGGACCGAGGGGGCCTATGGCTACACCTTC.

The genes are TRBV11-3 and TRBJ2-3; TRBD2 agrees at 14 bases. Looked up from germline, CDR1 is SGHNT and CDR2 is YENEEA. The trim removed 5 bases at V and 6 bases at J, leaving 7 bases unmatched. This CDR3 spans 16 amino acids. The chain's CDR3 is CASSTGLAGEVDTQYF. DNA for the CDR3: TGTGCCAGCAGCACGGGACTAGCGGGAGAGGTTGATACGCAGTATTTT.

The J gene is TRBJ1-1, the V gene TRBV28; no definite D call. From germline, CDR1 is MDHEN and CDR2 SYDVKM. V dropped 4 bases and J dropped 5 bases, with 8 bases sitting between them. The CDR3 is 12 amino acids. CDR3 region: CASSSGGTEAFF. Written as DNA, the CDR3 is TGTGCCAGCAGTTCGGGAGGGACTGAAGCTTTCTTT.

This clone was seen more than once but under ten times. V is TRBV28 and J is TRBJ2-1, with 9 positions matching TRBD1. CDR1 is MDHEN and CDR2 is SYDVKM in the germline V gene. Trimming removed 6 bases from V and 3 bases from J; junction bases left unmatched: 9. The CDR3 consists of 16 residues. The CDR3 sequence: CASSPGGQGIYNEQFF. As DNA, the CDR3 is TGTGCCAGCAGCCCAGGGGGACAGGGTATCTACAATGAGCAGTTCTTC.

The chain couples TRBV19 to TRBJ2-1; TRBD2 matches at 7 bases. V shed 1 base, J shed 6 bases, and the junction held 9 bases outside the gene matches. The CDR3 spans 16 residues. Germline V gene sequence: CDR1 LNHDA, CDR2 SQIVND (reference sequence). The CDR3 spells CASSIAGGSGFNEQFF. The CDR3, as DNA: TGTGCCAGTAGTATAGCGGGCGGGAGCGGTTTCAATGAGCAGTTCTTC.

This chain links TRBV6-1 with TRBJ2-3, with a weak D call TRBD2 (5 bases). Germline assignment: CDR1 MNHNS and CDR2 SASEGT. Trimming left V 1 base short and J 5 bases short, with 16 bases between. The CDR3 sequence is 16 residues long. CDR3 in amino acids: CASSEEVRGPRDTQYF. CDR3 in DNA: TGTGCCAGCAGTGAAGAGGTTCGGGGTCCTCGAGATACGCAGTATTTT.

The chain carries TRBV27 and TRBJ1-2; 8 bases are shared with TRBD1. This CDR3 region has 16 residues. V shed 6 bases, J shed 5 bases, and the junction held 14 bases outside the gene matches. Germline V CDR1 and CDR2: MNHEY, SMNVEV (reference sequence). In DNA form, the CDR3 reads TGTGCCAGCAGCTGGACAGGGAATAGAGACCCTTATGGCTACACCTTC. Translation: CASSWTGNRDPYGYTF.